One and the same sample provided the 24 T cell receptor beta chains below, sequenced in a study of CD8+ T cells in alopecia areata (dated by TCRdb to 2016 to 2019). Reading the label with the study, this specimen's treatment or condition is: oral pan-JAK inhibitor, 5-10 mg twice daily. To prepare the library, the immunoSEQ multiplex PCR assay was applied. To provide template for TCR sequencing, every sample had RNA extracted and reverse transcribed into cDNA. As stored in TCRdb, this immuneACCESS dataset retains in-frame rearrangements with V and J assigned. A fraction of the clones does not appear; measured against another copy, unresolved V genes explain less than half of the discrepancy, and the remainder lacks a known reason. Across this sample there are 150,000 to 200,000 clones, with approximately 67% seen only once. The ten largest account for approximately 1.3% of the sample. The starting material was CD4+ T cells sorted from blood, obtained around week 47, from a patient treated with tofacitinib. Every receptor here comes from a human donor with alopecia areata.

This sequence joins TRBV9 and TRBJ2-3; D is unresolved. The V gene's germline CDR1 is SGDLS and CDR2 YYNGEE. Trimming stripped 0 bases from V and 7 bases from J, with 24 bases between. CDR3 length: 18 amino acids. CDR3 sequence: CASSVESLTPKGVNTQYF. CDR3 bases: TGTGCCAGCAGCGTAGAATCCTTGACACCGAAGGGCGTGAATACGCAGTATTTT.

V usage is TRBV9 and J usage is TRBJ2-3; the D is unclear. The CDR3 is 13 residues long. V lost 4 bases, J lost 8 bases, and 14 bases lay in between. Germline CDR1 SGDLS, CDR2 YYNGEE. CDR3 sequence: CASSSITVATQYF. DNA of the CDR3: TGTGCCAGCAGCTCCATAACGGTAGCTACGCAGTATTTT.

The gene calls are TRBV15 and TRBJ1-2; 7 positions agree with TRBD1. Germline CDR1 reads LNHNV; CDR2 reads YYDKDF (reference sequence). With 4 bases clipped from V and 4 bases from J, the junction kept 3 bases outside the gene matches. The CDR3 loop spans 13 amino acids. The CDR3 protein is CATSKGTVYGYTF. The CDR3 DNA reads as TGTGCCACCAGCAAAGGGACAGTCTATGGCTACACCTTC.

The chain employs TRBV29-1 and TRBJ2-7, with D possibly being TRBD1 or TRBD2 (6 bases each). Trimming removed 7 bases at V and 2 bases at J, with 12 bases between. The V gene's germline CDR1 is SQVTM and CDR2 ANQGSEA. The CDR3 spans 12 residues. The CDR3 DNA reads TGCAGCGCGCGGGACACACCCTACGAGCAGTACTTC. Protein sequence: CSARDTPYEQYF.

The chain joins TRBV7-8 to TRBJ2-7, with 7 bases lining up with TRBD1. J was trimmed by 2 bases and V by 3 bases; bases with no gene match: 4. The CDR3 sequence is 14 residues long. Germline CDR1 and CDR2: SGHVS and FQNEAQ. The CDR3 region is CASSLRQGTYEQYF. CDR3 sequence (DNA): TGTGCCAGCAGCTTGCGACAGGGAACCTACGAGCAGTACTTC.

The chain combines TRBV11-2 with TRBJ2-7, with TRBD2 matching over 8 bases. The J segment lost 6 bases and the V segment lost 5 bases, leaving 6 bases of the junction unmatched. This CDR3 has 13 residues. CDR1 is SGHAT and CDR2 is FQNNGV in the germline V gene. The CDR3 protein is CASSLGRAGEQYF. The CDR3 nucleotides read TGTGCCAGCAGCCTCGGGAGGGCTGGCGAGCAGTACTTC. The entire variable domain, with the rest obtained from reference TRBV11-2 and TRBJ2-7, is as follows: EAGVAQSPRYKIIEKRQSVAFWCNPISGHATLYWYQQILGQGPKLLIQFQNNGVVDDSQLPKDRFSAERLKGVDSTLKIQPAKLEDSAVYLCASSLGRAGEQYFGPGTRLTVT.

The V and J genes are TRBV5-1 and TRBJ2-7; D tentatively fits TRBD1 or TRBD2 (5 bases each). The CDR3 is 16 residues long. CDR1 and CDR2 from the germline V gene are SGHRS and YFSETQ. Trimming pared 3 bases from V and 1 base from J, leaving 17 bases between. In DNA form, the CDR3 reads TGCGCCAGCAGCTCCAGAGGGGAGCTACCTTCCTACGAGCAGTACTTC. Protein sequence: CASSSRGELPSYEQYF. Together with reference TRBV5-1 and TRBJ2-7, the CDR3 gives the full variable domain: KAGVTQTPRYLIKTRGQQVTLSCSPISGHRSVSWYQQTPGQGLQFLFEYFSETQRNKGNFPGRFSGRQFSNSRSEMNVSTLELGDSALYLCASSSRGELPSYEQYFGPGTRLTVT.

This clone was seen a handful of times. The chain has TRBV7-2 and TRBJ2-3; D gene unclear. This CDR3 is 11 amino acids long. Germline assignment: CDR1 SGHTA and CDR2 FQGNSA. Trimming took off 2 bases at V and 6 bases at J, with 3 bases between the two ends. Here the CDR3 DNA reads TGTGCCAGCAGCTTAATGGATACGCAGTATTTT. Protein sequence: CASSLMDTQYF.

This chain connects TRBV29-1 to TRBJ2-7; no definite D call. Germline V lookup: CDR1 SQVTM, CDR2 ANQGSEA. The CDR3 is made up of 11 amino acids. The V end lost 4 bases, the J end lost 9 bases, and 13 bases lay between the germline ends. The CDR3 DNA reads TGCAGCGTTGGTTCATTGGTGGGGCAGTACTTC. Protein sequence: CSVGSLVGQYF.

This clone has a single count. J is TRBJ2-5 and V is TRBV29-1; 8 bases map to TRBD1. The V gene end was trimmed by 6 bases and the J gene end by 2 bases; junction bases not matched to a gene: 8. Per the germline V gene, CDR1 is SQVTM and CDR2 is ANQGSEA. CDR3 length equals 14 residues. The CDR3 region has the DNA TGCAGCGTAACGGGACAGGCCGTTCAAGAGACCCAGTACTTC. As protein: CSVTGQAVQETQYF.

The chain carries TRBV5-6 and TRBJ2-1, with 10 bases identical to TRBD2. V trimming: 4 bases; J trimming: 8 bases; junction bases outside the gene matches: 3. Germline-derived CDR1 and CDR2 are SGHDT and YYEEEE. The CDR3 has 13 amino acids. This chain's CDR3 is CASSSTSGDEQFF. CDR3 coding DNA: TGTGCCAGCAGCAGCACTAGCGGGGATGAGCAGTTCTTC.

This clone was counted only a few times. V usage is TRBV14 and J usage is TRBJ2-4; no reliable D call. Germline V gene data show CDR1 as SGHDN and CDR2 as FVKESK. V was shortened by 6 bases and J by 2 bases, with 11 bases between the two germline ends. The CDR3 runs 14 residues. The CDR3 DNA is TGTGCCAGCAGTCAGACCGCCCCCAAAAACATTCAGTACTTC. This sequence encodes CASSQTAPKNIQYF.

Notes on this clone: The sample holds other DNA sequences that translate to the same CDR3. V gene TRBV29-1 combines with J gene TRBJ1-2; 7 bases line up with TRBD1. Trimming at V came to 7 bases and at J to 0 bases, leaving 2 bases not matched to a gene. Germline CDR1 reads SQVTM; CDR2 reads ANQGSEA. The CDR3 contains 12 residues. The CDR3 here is CSAQGTNYGYTF. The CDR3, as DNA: TGCAGCGCACAGGGGACTAACTATGGCTACACCTTC. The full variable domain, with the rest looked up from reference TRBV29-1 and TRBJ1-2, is SAVISQKPSRDICQRGTSLTIQCQVDSQVTMMFWYRQQPGQSLTLIATANQGSEATYESGFVIDKFPISRPNLTFSTLTVSNMSPEDSSIYLCSAQGTNYGYTFGSGTRLTVV.

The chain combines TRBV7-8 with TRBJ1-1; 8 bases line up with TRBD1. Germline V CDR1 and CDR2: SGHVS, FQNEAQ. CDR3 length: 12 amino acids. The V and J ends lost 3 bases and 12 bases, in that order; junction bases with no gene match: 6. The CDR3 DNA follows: TGTGCCAGCAGCTTTCGGACAGGGAAAACTTTCTTT. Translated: CASSFRTGKTFF.

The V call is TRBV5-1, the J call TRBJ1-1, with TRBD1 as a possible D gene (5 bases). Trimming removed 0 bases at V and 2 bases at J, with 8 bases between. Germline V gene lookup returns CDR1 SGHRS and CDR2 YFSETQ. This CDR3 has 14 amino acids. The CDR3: CASSLGQINTEAFF. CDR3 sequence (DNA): TGCGCCAGCAGCTTGGGACAGATAAACACTGAAGCTTTCTTT.

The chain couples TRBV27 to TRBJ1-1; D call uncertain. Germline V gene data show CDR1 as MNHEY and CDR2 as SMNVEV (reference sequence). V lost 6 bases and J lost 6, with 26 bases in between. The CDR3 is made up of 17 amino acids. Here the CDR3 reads CASSPTRYQMNFAEAFF. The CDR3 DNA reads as TGTGCCAGCAGCCCTACACGGTACCAGATGAATTTCGCTGAAGCTTTCTTT.

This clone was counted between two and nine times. The CDR3 DNA reads TGTGCCTGGAGTGAAAGGGTGGGTACGCAGTATTTT. It specifies CAWSERVGTQYF. The rearrangement joins TRBV30 to TRBJ2-3; D unclear. Between the trimmed V and J ends, which lost 1 base and 8 bases, there was a span of 10 bases. The CDR3 consists of 12 residues. Germline V gives CDR1 GTSNPN, CDR2 SVGIG (reference sequence).

CDR3 amino acids: CASSPRGEQYF. DNA for the CDR3: TGTGCCAGCAGCCCCCGAGGGGAGCAGTACTTC. The chain is built from TRBV6-1 and TRBJ2-7; D possibly corresponds to TRBD2 (5 bases). This CDR3 comprises 11 residues. Trimming took 6 bases from V and 7 from J, leaving 10 bases between them. Looked up from germline, CDR1 is MNHNS and CDR2 is SASEGT.

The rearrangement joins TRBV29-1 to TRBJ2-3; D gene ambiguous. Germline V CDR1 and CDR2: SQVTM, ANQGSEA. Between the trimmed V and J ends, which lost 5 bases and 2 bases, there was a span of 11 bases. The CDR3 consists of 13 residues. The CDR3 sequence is CSVRGTNTDTQYF. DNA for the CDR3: TGCAGCGTTAGAGGTACCAACACAGATACGCAGTATTTT.

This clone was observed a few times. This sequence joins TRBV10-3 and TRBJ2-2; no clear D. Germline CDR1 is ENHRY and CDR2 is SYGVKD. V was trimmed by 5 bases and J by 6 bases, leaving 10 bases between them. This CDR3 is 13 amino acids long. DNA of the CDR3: TGTGCCATCAGTCAAACCAGCCCCGGGGAGCTGTTTTTT. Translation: CAISQTSPGELFF.

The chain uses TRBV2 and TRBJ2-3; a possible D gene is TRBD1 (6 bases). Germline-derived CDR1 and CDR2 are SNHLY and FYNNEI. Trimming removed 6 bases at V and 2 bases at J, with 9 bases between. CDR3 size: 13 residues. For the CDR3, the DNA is TGTGCCAGCAGGGACAGAGCCACAGATACGCAGTATTTT. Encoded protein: CASRDRATDTQYF. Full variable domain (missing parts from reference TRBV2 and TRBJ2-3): EPEVTQTPSHQVTQMGQEVILRCVPISNHLYFYWYRQILGQKVEFLVSFYNNEISEKSEIFDDQFSVERPDGSNFTLKIRSTKLEDSAMYFCASRDRATDTQYFGPGTRLTVL.

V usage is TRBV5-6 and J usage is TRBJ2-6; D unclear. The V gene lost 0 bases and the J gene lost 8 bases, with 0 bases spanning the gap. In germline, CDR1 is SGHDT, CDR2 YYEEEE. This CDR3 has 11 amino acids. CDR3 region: CASSLANVLTF. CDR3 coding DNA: TGTGCCAGCAGCTTGGCCAACGTCCTGACTTTC.

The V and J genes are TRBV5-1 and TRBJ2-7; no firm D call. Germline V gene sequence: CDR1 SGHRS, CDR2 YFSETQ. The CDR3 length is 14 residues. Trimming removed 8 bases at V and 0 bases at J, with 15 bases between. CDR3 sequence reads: CASRHDLPSYEQYF. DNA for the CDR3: TGCGCCAGTCGCCACGATCTCCCCTCCTACGAGCAGTACTTC.

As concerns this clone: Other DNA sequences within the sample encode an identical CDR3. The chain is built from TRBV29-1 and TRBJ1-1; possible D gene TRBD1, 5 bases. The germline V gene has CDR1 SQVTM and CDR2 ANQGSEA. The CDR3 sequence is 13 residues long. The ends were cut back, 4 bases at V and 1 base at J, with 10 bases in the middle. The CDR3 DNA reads TGCAGCGTTGTCAGGGAATCGAACACTGAAGCTTTCTTT. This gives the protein CSVVRESNTEAFF.